A selection of T cell receptor beta chains follows, all from one sample in a study of T-cell memory formation after mild COVID-19. TCRdb re-derived calls from the 5' RACE reads in MiXCR, one entry per CDR3 protein. The sample has about 400,000 distinct CDR3 sequences; 13% to 15% are singletons. Specimen: PBMCs or a T cell subset sorted from them (not recorded which). The receptors shown here come from a man younger than 35 who had mild COVID-19 (a few samples of this study predate the infection). Cell type and time point are not known. The CDR3 runs from the conserved cysteine through the conserved F or W. The D gene is left open where the match is weak. Rows give clone size only sometimes, using once, few, many, or a class for an expanded clone.

d_gene	abundance	v_gene	j_gene	CDR3nt	CDR3aa
NA	NA	TRBV7-9	TRBJ1-1	TGTGCCAGCAGCTTAGACAGAGGGGCTTTCTTT	CASSLDRGAFF
TRBD2	NA	TRBV2	TRBJ2-3	TGTGCCAGCAGGCCCCTGGGCGGGGGATTTACAGATACGCAGTATTTT	CASRPLGGGFTDTQYF
NA	NA	TRBV6-2/TRBV6-3	TRBJ1-1	TGTGCCAGCAGTTACTACTGGAGGAACACTGAAGCTTTCTTT	CASSYYWRNTEAFF
TRBD2	NA	TRBV7-9	TRBJ2-1	TGTGCCAGCACCGACGAAGCGGGGGGATACAATGAGCAGTTCTTC	CASTDEAGGYNEQFF
NA	few	TRBV4-1	TRBJ2-5	TGCGCCAGCAGCCAAGGGGACGGTCGGGGGAAGACCCAGTACTTC	CASSQGDGRGKTQYF
NA	NA	TRBV6-6	TRBJ2-3	TGTGCCAGCGGTCGGAGCATACAGGGCCCGGCAGATACGCAGTATTTT	CASGRSIQGPADTQYF
TRBD1	NA	TRBV6-5	TRBJ1-5	TGTGCCAGCAAACCGGGACAGGGGGCATTTCAGCCCCAGCATTTT	CASKPGQGAFQPQHF
NA	few	TRBV7-2	TRBJ2-5	TGTGCCAGCAGCTTAGAAGCGGAGGTGACCCAGTACTTC	CASSLEAEVTQYF
NA	NA	TRBV28	TRBJ2-1	TGTGCCAGCGGGGGCGATGGTCGGCAGTTCTTC	CASGGDGRQFF
NA	few	TRBV7-3	TRBJ2-5	TGTGCCAGCAGTCGGGGGTCTCCGCAAGAGACCCAGTACTTC	CASSRGSPQETQYF
NA	few	TRBV4-1	TRBJ1-5	TGCGCCAGCAGCCAAGAGGGCGGTTATAGCAATCAGCCCCAGCATTTT	CASSQEGGYSNQPQHF
NA	NA	TRBV5-1	TRBJ1-1	TGCGCCAGCAGCTTGGGGTTGGGGGGCACTGAAGCTTTCTTT	CASSLGLGGTEAFF
TRBD1	NA	TRBV5-1	TRBJ1-1	TGCGCCAGCAGCGGACCGGGACAGGGTTTCACTGAAGCTTTCTTT	CASSGPGQGFTEAFF
TRBD1	few	TRBV28	TRBJ1-4	TGTGCCAGCGGACAGGGGGGAGAAAAACTGTTTTTT	CASGQGGEKLFF
TRBD2	NA	TRBV9	TRBJ2-3	TGTGCCAGCAGCGTATCGACTAGCGGGGGTACAGATACGCAGTATTTT	CASSVSTSGGTDTQYF
TRBD2	few	TRBV2	TRBJ2-3	TGTGCCAGCAGTATCCGCCTAGCGGGGGGAGGAGATACGCAGTATTTT	CASSIRLAGGGDTQYF
TRBD1	NA	TRBV4-3	TRBJ2-7	TGCGCCAGCAGCCAGAGCGGGACAGGGGTTTCCGAGCAGTACTTC	CASSQSGTGVSEQYF
NA	NA	TRBV5-1	TRBJ2-7	TGCGCCAGCAGCCCCGCGTTCGGAGGGGATGAGGACTACGAGCAGTACTTC	CASSPAFGGDEDYEQYF
NA	NA	TRBV20-1	TRBJ2-1	TGCAGTGCTAGAGATTTGAAGGGGCAGTTCTTC	CSARDLKGQFF
NA	few	TRBV13	TRBJ2-1	TGTGCCAGCAGCTTAGGAACAGGCAATGAGCAGTTCTTC	CASSLGTGNEQFF
NA	few	TRBV6-2/TRBV6-3	TRBJ2-5	TGTGCCAGCACCCAGAGGGCTGTACAAGAGACCCAGTACTTC	CASTQRAVQETQYF
NA	many	TRBV5-8	TRBJ1-5	TGTGCCAGCAGCTTGGGTACTGGGCTGTGGAATCAGCCCCAGCATTTT	CASSLGTGLWNQPQHF
TRBD2	NA	TRBV20-1	TRBJ2-7	TGCAGTGCCAGCGGGGGGAGCCGCTACGAGCAGTACTTC	CSASGGSRYEQYF
TRBD2	NA	TRBV20-1	TRBJ2-5	TGCAGTGCTAGGGGGGCGGGGGGCTCACCAGAGACCCAGTACTTC	CSARGAGGSPETQYF
NA	NA	TRBV5-1	TRBJ1-5	TGCGCCAGCAGCTTCTCCGACAGCTACAATCAGCCCCAGCATTTT	CASSFSDSYNQPQHF
NA	NA	TRBV7-2	TRBJ2-5	TGTGCCAGCAGCTTAGGGCTCCCCCAAGAGACCCAGTACTTC	CASSLGLPQETQYF
NA	NA	TRBV9	TRBJ2-5	TGTGCCAGCAGCGTATCCCCCGGCGGTAGCAAAGAGACCCAGTACTTC	CASSVSPGGSKETQYF
NA	many	TRBV6-5	TRBJ2-2	TGTGCCAGCAGTAGTCTTCGCAGGAACACCGGGGAGCTGTTTTTT	CASSSLRRNTGELFF
TRBD1	NA	TRBV6-6	TRBJ2-3	TGTGCCAGCAGTTGGGACAGGGTAAACACAGATACGCAGTATTTT	CASSWDRVNTDTQYF
NA	NA	TRBV5-1	TRBJ2-3	TGCGCCAGCAGCTTCCAAGGGGGGGCAGATACGCAGTATTTT	CASSFQGGADTQYF
NA	NA	TRBV6-6	TRBJ2-1	TGTGCCAGCAGTTACCTACCTAGCTATTACAATGAGCAGTTCTTC	CASSYLPSYYNEQFF
NA	NA	TRBV5-1	TRBJ2-2	TGCGCCAGCAGCTTGGCTGGGTTGGACGGGGAGCTGTTTTTT	CASSLAGLDGELFF
TRBD2	NA	TRBV4-1	TRBJ2-3	TGCGCCAGCAGCCAGTCTCGACTAGCCTTAACAGATACGCAGTATTTT	CASSQSRLALTDTQYF
TRBD1	NA	TRBV12-3/TRBV12-4	TRBJ2-7	TGTGCCAGCAGTAAACCCGGGACAGGAGGCTACGAGCAGTACTTC	CASSKPGTGGYEQYF
NA	few	TRBV29-1	TRBJ1-1	TGCAGCGTTGTTTGGCCAAGGGCCCCTGAAGCTTTCTTT	CSVVWPRAPEAFF
NA	few	TRBV11-1	TRBJ2-1	TGTGCCAGCAGCCGCCTCGGGAGCTCCTACAATGAGCAGTTCTTC	CASSRLGSSYNEQFF
NA	NA	TRBV12-3/TRBV12-4	TRBJ1-6	TGTGCCAGCAGCCGCAACGGCGCTGGAGGAGGTTCACCCCTCCACTTT	CASSRNGAGGGSPLHF
NA	NA	TRBV27	TRBJ2-2	TGTGCCAGCAGTGGATGGAAGGGCGGGGAGCTGTTTTTT	CASSGWKGGELFF
NA	NA	TRBV20-1	TRBJ2-3	TGCAGTGCTAGCTTTGTCGGGCGGGGTAGCACAGATACGCAGTATTTT	CSASFVGRGSTDTQYF
TRBD1	NA	TRBV27	TRBJ2-3	TGTGCCAGCAGTTCCCCACAGGGGGTTACAGATACGCAGTATTTT	CASSSPQGVTDTQYF
NA	many	TRBV2	TRBJ2-3	TGTGCCAGCCCCCTTGGCGGCGGCCACACAGATACGCAGTATTTT	CASPLGGGHTDTQYF
NA	few	TRBV20-1	TRBJ1-2	TGCAGTGCTGGGAAAGGACAGAACTATGGCTACACCTTC	CSAGKGQNYGYTF
NA	NA	TRBV11-2	TRBJ2-7	TGTGCCAGCAAGAGCGGCGGCTACGAGCAGTACTTC	CASKSGGYEQYF
NA	few	TRBV7-9	TRBJ1-1	TGTGCCAGCAGCTCCGGACCAGGACCTACTTTCTTT	CASSSGPGPTFF
NA	few	TRBV28	TRBJ2-2	TGTGCCAGCAACGACAGAGACACCGGGGAGCTGTTTTTT	CASNDRDTGELFF
TRBD1	NA	TRBV7-2	TRBJ1-5	TGTGCCAGCAGCTCAGGGACAGGGGTCGATCAGCCCCAGCATTTT	CASSSGTGVDQPQHF
NA	few	TRBV7-9	TRBJ1-4	TGTGCCAGCAGCTGGGGGGCGCAGGGTGAAAAACTGTTTTTT	CASSWGAQGEKLFF
NA	many	TRBV7-2	TRBJ2-4	TGTGCCAGCAGCTTAGCCGCAGGGGTGGACATTCAGTACTTC	CASSLAAGVDIQYF
NA	NA	TRBV6-5	TRBJ2-5	TGTGCCAGCAGTGACTTTGGGGGGAGCCAAGAGACCCAGTACTTC	CASSDFGGSQETQYF
NA	NA	TRBV4-2	TRBJ1-1	TGTGCCAGCAGCCACCAACCTGTGGGAATTATGAACACTGAAGCTTTCTTT	CASSHQPVGIMNTEAFF
TRBD1	NA	TRBV6-5	TRBJ1-6	TGTGCCAGCAGTTACTCGTGGGGGACAGGGGGTGCATCACCCCTCCACTTT	CASSYSWGTGGASPLHF
TRBD2	NA	TRBV25-1	TRBJ2-7	TGTGCCAGATCAAGTCGACTAGCGGGGAAACACGAGCAGTACTTC	CARSSRLAGKHEQYF